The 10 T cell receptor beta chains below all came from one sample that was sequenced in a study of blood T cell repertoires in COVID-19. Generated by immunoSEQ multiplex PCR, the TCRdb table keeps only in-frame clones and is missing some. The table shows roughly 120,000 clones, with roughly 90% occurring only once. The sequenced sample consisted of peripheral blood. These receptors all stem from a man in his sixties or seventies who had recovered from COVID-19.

The DNA for the CDR3 is TGTGCCAGTACCCCGGTGGTCAACACTGAAGCTTTCTTT. Translation: CASTPVVNTEAFF. This chain joins TRBV28 and TRBJ1-1; D is unclear. CDR3 length: 13 residues. With 9 bases removed from V and 2 bases from J, the gap between germline ends came to 13 bases. Germline-derived CDR1 and CDR2 are MDHEN and SYDVKM.

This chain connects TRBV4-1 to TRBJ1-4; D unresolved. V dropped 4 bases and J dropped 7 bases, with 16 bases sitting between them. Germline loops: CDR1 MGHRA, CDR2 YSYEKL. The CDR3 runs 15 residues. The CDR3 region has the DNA TGCGCCAGCAGCCCAACGACCCTCCGGGGTGAAAAACTGTTTTTT. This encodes CASSPTTLRGEKLFF.

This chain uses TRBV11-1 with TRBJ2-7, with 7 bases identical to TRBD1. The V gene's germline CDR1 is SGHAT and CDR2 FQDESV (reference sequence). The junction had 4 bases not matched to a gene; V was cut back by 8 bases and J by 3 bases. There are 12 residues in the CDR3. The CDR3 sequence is CASGRQGYEQYF. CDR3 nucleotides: TGTGCCAGCGGAAGACAGGGCTACGAGCAGTACTTC.

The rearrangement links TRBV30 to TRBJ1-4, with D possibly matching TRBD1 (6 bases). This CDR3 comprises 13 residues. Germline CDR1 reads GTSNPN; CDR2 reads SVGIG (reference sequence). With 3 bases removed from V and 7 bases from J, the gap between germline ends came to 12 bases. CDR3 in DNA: TGTGCCTGGAGGTCGCAGGGGAGTGAAAAACTGTTTTTT. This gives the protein CAWRSQGSEKLFF.

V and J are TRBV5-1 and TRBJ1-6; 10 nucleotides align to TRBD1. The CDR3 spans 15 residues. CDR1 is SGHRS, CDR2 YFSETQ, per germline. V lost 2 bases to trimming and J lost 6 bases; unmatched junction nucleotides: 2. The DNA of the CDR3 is TGCGCCAGCAGCTTTGGGGACAGGGGTAATTCACCCCTCCACTTT. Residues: CASSFGDRGNSPLHF. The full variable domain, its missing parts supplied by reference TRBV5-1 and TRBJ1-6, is KAGVTQTPRYLIKTRGQQVTLSCSPISGHRSVSWYQQTPGQGLQFLFEYFSETQRNKGNFPGRFSGRQFSNSRSEMNVSTLELGDSALYLCASSFGDRGNSPLHFGNGTRLTVT.

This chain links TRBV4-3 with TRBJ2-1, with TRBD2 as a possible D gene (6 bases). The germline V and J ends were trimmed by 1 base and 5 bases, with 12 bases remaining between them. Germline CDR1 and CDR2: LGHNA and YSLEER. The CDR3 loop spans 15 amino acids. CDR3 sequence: CASSQGREQHNEQFF. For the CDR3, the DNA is TGCGCCAGCAGCCAAGGTCGGGAGCAGCACAATGAGCAGTTCTTC.

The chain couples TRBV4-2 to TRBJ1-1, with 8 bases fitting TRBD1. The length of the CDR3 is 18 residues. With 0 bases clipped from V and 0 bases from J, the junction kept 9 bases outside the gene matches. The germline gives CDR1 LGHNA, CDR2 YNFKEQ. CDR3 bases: TGTGCCAGCAGCCAAGAAGGACAGGGAGCCGGGGTGAACACTGAAGCTTTCTTT. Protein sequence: CASSQEGQGAGVNTEAFF.

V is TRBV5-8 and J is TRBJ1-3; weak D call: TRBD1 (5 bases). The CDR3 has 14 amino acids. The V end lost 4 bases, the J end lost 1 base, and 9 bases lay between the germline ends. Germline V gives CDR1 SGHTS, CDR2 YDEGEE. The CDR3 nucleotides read TGTGCCAGCAGCATTACAGGATCTGGAAACACCATATATTTT. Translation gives CASSITGSGNTIYF.

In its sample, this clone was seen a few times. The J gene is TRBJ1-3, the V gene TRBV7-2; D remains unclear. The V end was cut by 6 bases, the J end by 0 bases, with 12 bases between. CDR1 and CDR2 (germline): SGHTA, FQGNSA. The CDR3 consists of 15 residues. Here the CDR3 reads CASRFGIASGNTIYF. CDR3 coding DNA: TGTGCCAGCAGGTTCGGGATCGCCTCTGGAAACACCATATATTTT.

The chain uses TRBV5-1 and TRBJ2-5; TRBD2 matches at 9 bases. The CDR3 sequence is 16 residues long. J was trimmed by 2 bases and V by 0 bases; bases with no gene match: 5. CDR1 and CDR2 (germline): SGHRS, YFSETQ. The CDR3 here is CASSLVLAGQQETQYF. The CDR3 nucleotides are TGCGCCAGCAGCTTGGTGCTAGCGGGGCAACAAGAGACCCAGTACTTC.